These T cell receptor beta chains were read from a single sample in a study of naive and memory T cell subsets. TCRdb processed the UMI-ligation and nested PCR reads anew with MiXCR; each CDR3 protein has one entry. The sample lists 120,000 to 150,000 distinct CDR3 sequences; approximately 15% were seen once. Source material: naive CD4+ T cells from blood. These receptors were taken from a human donor in good health. CDR3s include the opening cysteine and the closing phenylalanine or tryptophan. D genes are given only for firm matches. Some rows have no size entry. The others give once, few or many, or a class for an expanded clone.

CDR3 DNA,CDR3 protein,D gene,clone size,V gene,J gene
TGTGCCATCAGAACCGGGACAGGGAACAATGAGCAGTTCTTC,CAIRTGTGNNEQFF,TRBD1,-,TRBV10-3,TRBJ2-1
TGTGCCAGCAGCCAAGCTTCTGGTGGGGTAGATACGCAGTATTTT,CASSQASGGVDTQYF,-,-,TRBV3-1,TRBJ2-3
TGTGCCTGGAGAGGAGGCCCCCGGAACACTGAAGCTTTCTTT,CAWRGGPRNTEAFF,-,-,TRBV30,TRBJ1-1
TGTGCCAGCAGTTTTAAGCTCGGCGGGATTAGCACAGATACGCAGTATTTT,CASSFKLGGISTDTQYF,-,-,TRBV12-3/TRBV12-4,TRBJ2-3
TGCAGTGCTAGGAAGGTAGGACAAGAGACCCAGTACTTC,CSARKVGQETQYF,-,-,TRBV20-1,TRBJ2-5
TGCGCCAGCAGCCAAGATAGCGGAGCTAGCACAGATACGCAGTATTTT,CASSQDSGASTDTQYF,-,-,TRBV4-1,TRBJ2-3
TGTGCCAGCAGAACCCTCGGGTGGACTAGCGGTGACAATGAGCAGTTCTTC,CASRTLGWTSGDNEQFF,TRBD2,-,TRBV27,TRBJ2-1
TGTGCCATCAGTGAGCACCCTTACGGTAATGAGCAGTTCTTC,CAISEHPYGNEQFF,-,-,TRBV10-3,TRBJ2-1
TGCAGCGTCGCGACCCAGAATGAGCAGTTCTTC,CSVATQNEQFF,-,few,TRBV29-1,TRBJ2-1
TGTGCCAGCAGTTTATATGAGCGGGCCTCGCTCAATACGCAGTATTTT,CASSLYERASLNTQYF,-,few,TRBV12-3/TRBV12-4,TRBJ2-3
TGCGCCAGCAGCTTGGAACAGTTCTACAATGAGCAGTTCTTC,CASSLEQFYNEQFF,-,-,TRBV5-1,TRBJ2-1
TGCAGTGCTAGAGGGGTAACAGGGATCTACGAGCAGTACTTC,CSARGVTGIYEQYF,-,few,TRBV20-1,TRBJ2-7
TGTGCCAGCAGCCCTGGTCGGCTTACAGATACGCAGTATTTT,CASSPGRLTDTQYF,-,-,TRBV3-1,TRBJ2-3
TGTGCCAGCAGCCAAGATCGGAGTCGGGAGCAGTTCTTC,CASSQDRSREQFF,-,few,TRBV3-1,TRBJ2-1
TGTGCCAGCAGCGTAGGGGGGCAGGTCAGTTACGAGCAGTACTTC,CASSVGGQVSYEQYF,-,few,TRBV9,TRBJ2-7